A selection of T cell receptor beta chains follows, all from one sample in a study of CD8 T cells in ankylosing spondylitis. MiXCR, applied by TCRdb to the 5' RACE reads, yields one record per CDR3 protein. The table shows a few hundred thousand distinct CDR3 sequences, with 20% to 25% occurring only once. The sample comprised blood, either unsorted or a sorted T cell fraction (not recorded which). The receptor source for this set is a male donor with ankylosing spondylitis. Each CDR3 is given with its conserved first and last residue. A D gene is named only where the DNA matches it firmly. The size entry is marked missing in some rows and otherwise reads once, few, many or a size class.

D gene: TRBD2
V gene: TRBV14
J gene: TRBJ2-5
clone size: NA
CDR3 protein: CASSQVLAGEKTQYF
CDR3 DNA: TGTGCCAGCAGCCAAGTACTAGCGGGAGAAAAGACCCAGTACTTC

D gene: NA
V gene: TRBV18
J gene: TRBJ2-5
clone size: NA
CDR3 protein: CASSTSGVQETQYF
CDR3 DNA: TGTGCCAGCTCAACCTCAGGGGTCCAAGAGACCCAGTACTTC

D gene: NA
V gene: TRBV12-3/TRBV12-4
J gene: TRBJ2-7
clone size: few
CDR3 protein: CASIGGSSYEQYF
CDR3 DNA: TGTGCCAGCATAGGGGGTAGCTCCTACGAGCAGTACTTC

D gene: NA
V gene: TRBV5-5
J gene: TRBJ2-1
clone size: many
CDR3 protein: CASSLGPGSYNEQFF
CDR3 DNA: TGTGCCAGCAGCTTAGGCCCAGGGAGCTACAATGAGCAGTTCTTC

D gene: NA
V gene: TRBV29-1
J gene: TRBJ2-4
clone size: NA
CDR3 protein: CSAMARGDTSPYF
CDR3 DNA: TGCAGCGCCATGGCCAGGGGGGATACCAGTCCGTACTTC

D gene: TRBD2
V gene: TRBV5-1
J gene: TRBJ2-3
clone size: many
CDR3 protein: CASSLSGTSGSADTQYF
CDR3 DNA: TGCGCCAGCAGCTTGTCCGGGACTAGCGGGAGTGCAGATACGCAGTATTTT

D gene: TRBD1
V gene: TRBV24-1
J gene: TRBJ2-5
clone size: few
CDR3 protein: CATSDRDRFEETQYF
CDR3 DNA: TGTGCCACCAGTGATAGGGACAGGTTCGAAGAGACCCAGTACTTC

D gene: TRBD1
V gene: TRBV5-1
J gene: TRBJ1-4
clone size: few
CDR3 protein: CASSWRRTTGATNEKLFF
CDR3 DNA: TGCGCCAGCAGCTGGAGGCGGACCACAGGGGCAACTAATGAAAAACTGTTTTTT

D gene: NA
V gene: TRBV5-1
J gene: TRBJ2-7
clone size: NA
CDR3 protein: CASSLAVGPGPTYEQYF
CDR3 DNA: TGCGCCAGCAGCTTGGCCGTAGGCCCGGGACCAACCTACGAGCAGTACTTC

D gene: NA
V gene: TRBV7-9
J gene: TRBJ2-1
clone size: NA
CDR3 protein: CASSLAVAPPKRRFF
CDR3 DNA: TGTGCCAGCAGCTTAGCGGTAGCGCCCCCTAAGCGTAGGTTCTTC

D gene: NA
V gene: TRBV7-2
J gene: TRBJ2-5
clone size: few
CDR3 protein: CASSRGTTETQYF
CDR3 DNA: TGTGCCAGCAGCCGGGGGACAACAGAGACCCAGTACTTC

D gene: NA
V gene: TRBV29-1
J gene: TRBJ2-7
clone size: few
CDR3 protein: CSVLTGPYEQYF
CDR3 DNA: TGCAGCGTTCTTACAGGCCCCTACGAGCAGTACTTC

D gene: TRBD1
V gene: TRBV4-2
J gene: TRBJ1-5
clone size: few
CDR3 protein: CASSLLRDSEQPQHF
CDR3 DNA: TGTGCCAGCAGCTTACTCCGGGACAGCGAGCAGCCCCAGCATTTT

D gene: TRBD2
V gene: TRBV4-2
J gene: TRBJ2-2
clone size: few
CDR3 protein: CASSLRRTTSGTNTGELFF
CDR3 DNA: TGTGCCAGCAGCCTACGACGTACCACTAGCGGGACGAACACCGGGGAGCTGTTTTTT

D gene: TRBD2
V gene: TRBV27
J gene: TRBJ2-2
clone size: few
CDR3 protein: CASSPRLAGRSGELFF
CDR3 DNA: TGTGCCAGCAGTCCACGACTAGCGGGTCGGTCCGGGGAGCTGTTTTTT

D gene: TRBD1
V gene: TRBV5-4
J gene: TRBJ2-1
clone size: NA
CDR3 protein: CASSPRGDRGIYEQFF
CDR3 DNA: TGTGCCAGCAGCCCCCGTGGGGACAGGGGGATATATGAGCAGTTCTTC

D gene: NA
V gene: TRBV19
J gene: TRBJ1-4
clone size: few
CDR3 protein: CASSQNRVSEKLFF
CDR3 DNA: TGTGCCAGTAGCCAAAACAGGGTTTCTGAAAAACTGTTTTTT

D gene: TRBD1
V gene: TRBV28
J gene: TRBJ2-7
clone size: few
CDR3 protein: CASSLPQGAGEQYF
CDR3 DNA: TGTGCCAGCAGTTTACCCCAGGGGGCAGGTGAGCAGTACTTC

D gene: NA
V gene: TRBV3-1
J gene: TRBJ2-1
clone size: few
CDR3 protein: CASSLLREQFF
CDR3 DNA: TGTGCCAGCAGCCTGCTGAGAGAGCAGTTCTTC

D gene: NA
V gene: TRBV5-1
J gene: TRBJ2-1
clone size: many
CDR3 protein: CASSLIPGPYNEQFF
CDR3 DNA: TGCGCCAGCAGCCTGATACCAGGGCCCTACAATGAGCAGTTCTTC

D gene: TRBD1
V gene: TRBV5-1
J gene: TRBJ2-3
clone size: few
CDR3 protein: CASSFLGDRGRVDTQYF
CDR3 DNA: TGCGCCAGCAGCTTTTTAGGGGACAGGGGTCGGGTCGATACGCAGTATTTT

D gene: TRBD1
V gene: TRBV4-3
J gene: TRBJ1-4
clone size: few
CDR3 protein: CASSQTGSVGEKLFF
CDR3 DNA: TGCGCCAGCAGCCAGACAGGGAGTGTCGGTGAAAAACTGTTTTTT

D gene: NA
V gene: TRBV28
J gene: TRBJ1-6
clone size: NA
CDR3 protein: CASSSRSYSPLHF
CDR3 DNA: TGTGCCAGCAGTTCCAGAAGTTATTCACCCCTCCACTTT

D gene: NA
V gene: TRBV6-1
J gene: TRBJ1-2
clone size: NA
CDR3 protein: CASSERAVRGYTF
CDR3 DNA: TGTGCCAGCAGTGAAAGGGCAGTAAGAGGCTACACCTTC

D gene: NA
V gene: TRBV28
J gene: TRBJ2-1
clone size: many
CDR3 protein: CASSLRANEQFF
CDR3 DNA: TGTGCCAGCAGTCTGCGGGCCAATGAGCAGTTCTTC

D gene: NA
V gene: TRBV7-6
J gene: TRBJ2-2
clone size: NA
CDR3 protein: CASSELWVGELFF
CDR3 DNA: TGTGCCAGCAGCGAGCTATGGGTCGGGGAGCTGTTTTTT

D gene: NA
V gene: TRBV5-1
J gene: TRBJ2-2
clone size: NA
CDR3 protein: CASSLEPFPGELFF
CDR3 DNA: TGCGCCAGCAGCTTGGAGCCGTTTCCCGGGGAGCTGTTTTTT

D gene: NA
V gene: TRBV20-1
J gene: TRBJ1-4
clone size: few
CDR3 protein: CSAGARERNEKLFF
CDR3 DNA: TGCAGTGCTGGGGCTCGAGAGCGAAATGAAAAACTGTTTTTT

D gene: TRBD2
V gene: TRBV7-3
J gene: TRBJ2-1
clone size: NA
CDR3 protein: CASSPRTSGGYNEQFF
CDR3 DNA: TGTGCCAGCAGCCCTCGGACTAGCGGGGGCTACAATGAGCAGTTCTTC

D gene: TRBD2
V gene: TRBV7-2
J gene: TRBJ2-5
clone size: few
CDR3 protein: CASSRRGEQETQYF
CDR3 DNA: TGTGCCAGCAGCCGTCGGGGGGAACAAGAGACCCAGTACTTC

D gene: TRBD2
V gene: TRBV10-3
J gene: TRBJ2-1
clone size: few
CDR3 protein: CAISASGSMNEQFF
CDR3 DNA: TGTGCCATCAGTGCTAGCGGGAGCATGAATGAGCAGTTCTTC

D gene: NA
V gene: TRBV6-6
J gene: TRBJ2-5
clone size: NA
CDR3 protein: CASSYSQGETQYF
CDR3 DNA: TGTGCCAGCAGTTACTCGCAGGGTGAGACCCAGTACTTC

D gene: NA
V gene: TRBV4-3
J gene: TRBJ2-1
clone size: NA
CDR3 protein: CASSQDLTRDEQFF
CDR3 DNA: TGCGCCAGCAGCCAAGATCTCACGCGTGATGAGCAGTTCTTC

D gene: NA
V gene: TRBV12-3/TRBV12-4
J gene: TRBJ2-1
clone size: NA
CDR3 protein: CASSSEQDNEQFF
CDR3 DNA: TGTGCCAGCAGTTCAGAACAGGACAATGAGCAGTTCTTC

D gene: NA
V gene: TRBV4-3
J gene: TRBJ2-6
clone size: NA
CDR3 protein: CASSQDTSRNVLTF
CDR3 DNA: TGCGCCAGCAGCCAAGATACTTCCCGGAACGTCCTGACTTTC

D gene: NA
V gene: TRBV7-9
J gene: TRBJ2-6
clone size: NA
CDR3 protein: CASSPVRGANVLTF
CDR3 DNA: TGTGCCAGCAGCCCCGTTAGAGGGGCCAACGTCCTGACTTTC

D gene: NA
V gene: TRBV7-9
J gene: TRBJ2-4
clone size: few
CDR3 protein: CASSLLVAAGDIQYF
CDR3 DNA: TGTGCCAGCAGCTTATTAGTAGCGGCGGGTGACATTCAGTACTTC

D gene: TRBD2
V gene: TRBV7-3
J gene: TRBJ2-1
clone size: few
CDR3 protein: CASSLILAGVSEQFF
CDR3 DNA: TGTGCCAGCAGCTTAATACTAGCGGGAGTTTCTGAGCAGTTCTTC

D gene: TRBD2
V gene: TRBV28
J gene: TRBJ2-3
clone size: NA
CDR3 protein: CASSSPGLAGGSTDTQYF
CDR3 DNA: TGTGCCAGCAGTTCGCCAGGACTAGCGGGAGGCAGCACAGATACGCAGTATTTT

D gene: NA
V gene: TRBV5-1
J gene: TRBJ2-7
clone size: NA
CDR3 protein: CASSPKSNTYEQYF
CDR3 DNA: TGCGCCAGCAGCCCGAAAAGCAATACCTACGAGCAGTACTTC

D gene: NA
V gene: TRBV3-1
J gene: TRBJ2-1
clone size: few
CDR3 protein: CASSQISNEQFF
CDR3 DNA: TGTGCCAGCAGCCAAATAAGCAATGAGCAGTTCTTC

D gene: NA
V gene: TRBV7-2
J gene: TRBJ1-2
clone size: NA
CDR3 protein: CASSSYTSQGYGYTF
CDR3 DNA: TGTGCCAGCAGCTCCTACACATCCCAGGGGTATGGCTACACCTTC

D gene: NA
V gene: TRBV12-3/TRBV12-4
J gene: TRBJ2-5
clone size: NA
CDR3 protein: CASSPPGAIQYF
CDR3 DNA: TGTGCCAGCAGCCCCCCTGGGGCCATCCAGTACTTC

D gene: TRBD2
V gene: TRBV5-1
J gene: TRBJ2-1
clone size: NA
CDR3 protein: CASSLEALAGGSSYNEQFF
CDR3 DNA: TGCGCCAGCAGCTTGGAGGCACTAGCGGGAGGGAGCTCCTACAATGAGCAGTTCTTC

D gene: NA
V gene: TRBV5-1
J gene: TRBJ2-2
clone size: NA
CDR3 protein: CASSPAQSVLTGELFF
CDR3 DNA: TGCGCCAGCAGCCCCGCCCAGTCGGTCCTGACCGGGGAGCTGTTTTTT

D gene: TRBD2
V gene: TRBV18
J gene: TRBJ2-1
clone size: NA
CDR3 protein: CASSPPLAGNEQFF
CDR3 DNA: TGTGCCAGCTCACCACCGCTAGCGGGCAATGAGCAGTTCTTC

D gene: NA
V gene: TRBV10-3
J gene: TRBJ2-6
clone size: few
CDR3 protein: CAISDPATHSGANVLTF
CDR3 DNA: TGTGCCATCAGTGATCCAGCAACTCACTCTGGGGCCAACGTCCTGACTTTC

D gene: TRBD1
V gene: TRBV10-2
J gene: TRBJ1-6
clone size: NA
CDR3 protein: CATGRQGALLGSYNSPLHF
CDR3 DNA: TGCGCCACCGGAAGACAGGGGGCGCTTCTTGGTTCCTATAATTCACCCCTCCACTTT

D gene: TRBD2
V gene: TRBV20-1
J gene: TRBJ2-3
clone size: NA
CDR3 protein: CSARATSGSTDTQYF
CDR3 DNA: TGCAGTGCTAGAGCGACTAGCGGTAGCACAGATACGCAGTATTTT

D gene: NA
V gene: TRBV6-2/TRBV6-3
J gene: TRBJ1-1
clone size: NA
CDR3 protein: CASSRTTVEAFF
CDR3 DNA: TGTGCCAGCAGTAGAACGACAGTTGAAGCTTTCTTT

D gene: NA
V gene: TRBV11-2
J gene: TRBJ2-1
clone size: few
CDR3 protein: CASRQPQGRGHNEQFF
CDR3 DNA: TGTGCCAGCAGACAACCACAGGGAAGAGGACACAATGAGCAGTTCTTC

D gene: NA
V gene: TRBV20-1
J gene: TRBJ1-5
clone size: NA
CDR3 protein: CSARVGNLPQHF
CDR3 DNA: TGCAGTGCTCGAGTTGGCAATCTGCCCCAGCATTTT